This T cell receptor (beta chain) was profiled in a study of cytomegalovirus exposure and HLA in healthy donors. Findings of the study overall: Later on, a genetic analysis was performed. It linked a missense variant in DCLRE1C with V- and J-gene trimming of TCR beta. An assumption of roughly uniform sequencing depth across donors underlay the presence/absence analyses. Productive status was seen about 90% or about 30% of the time for most TCR beta V segments in an earlier analysis.

Comments on this clone: Its matching antigen is unknown. At one end, the junction sequence differs from germline, possibly due to a read error.

This CDR3 is 12 amino acids long. CDR1 is MNHNY, CDR2 SVGAGI, per germline (reference sequence). Researchers ran the PCR with 60 Vbeta and 13 Jbeta primers. TCRdb's table, derived via immunoSEQ multiplex PCR, lists solely in-frame clones and lacks some. The repertoire includes 150,000 to 200,000 clones, just over 75% of them detected once, and 1.4% to 1.5% sits in the top ten. The source of this sequence is a man aged 18 to 35 in good health and CMV-seronegative. This chain connects TRBV6-6 to TRBJ1-4; no clear D gene. Sequencing used PBMCs. The CDR3 region is CASSYSPGKLSF. For the CDR3, the DNA is TGTGCCAGCAGTTACTCGCCAGGAAAACTGTCTTTT.